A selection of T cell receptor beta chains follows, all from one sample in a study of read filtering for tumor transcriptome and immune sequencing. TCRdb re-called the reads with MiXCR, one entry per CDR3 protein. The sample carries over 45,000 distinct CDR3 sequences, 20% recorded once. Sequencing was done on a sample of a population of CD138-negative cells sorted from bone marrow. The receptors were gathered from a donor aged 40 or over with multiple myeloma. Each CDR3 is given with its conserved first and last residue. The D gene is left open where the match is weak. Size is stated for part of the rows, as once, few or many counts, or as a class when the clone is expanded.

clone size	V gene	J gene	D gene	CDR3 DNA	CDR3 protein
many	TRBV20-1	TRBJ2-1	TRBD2	TGCAGTGCGTCGACTAGCGGGGGGGCCATTGAGCAGTTCTTC	CSASTSGGAIEQFF
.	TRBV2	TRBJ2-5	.	TGTGCCAGCAACGACAGAGGGTTCCGGGAGACCCAGTACTTC	CASNDRGFRETQYF
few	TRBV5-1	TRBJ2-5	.	TGCGCCAGCAGCTTGAACACACCCCCCCAAGAGACCCAGTACTTC	CASSLNTPPQETQYF
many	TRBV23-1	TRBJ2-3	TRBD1	TGCGCCAGCAGATACAGGGGACGAGACGGCTCACCGAATTCCACAGATACGCAGTATTTT	CASRYRGRDGSPNSTDTQYF
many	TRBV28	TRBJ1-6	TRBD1	TGTGCCAGCAGCCCTCGACAGGGGGCAGTTAGCTCACCCCTCCACTTT	CASSPRQGAVSSPLHF
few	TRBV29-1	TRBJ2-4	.	TGCAGAGGGGCGGGGAGGCTCATTCAGTACTTC	CRGAGRLIQYF
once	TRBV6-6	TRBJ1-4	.	TGTGCCAGCTCCGCAGGAGATGAAAAACTGTTTTTT	CASSAGDEKLFF
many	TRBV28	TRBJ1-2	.	TGTGCCAGCAGTTCCAACAGGGAAGTCAACTATGGCTACACCTTC	CASSSNREVNYGYTF
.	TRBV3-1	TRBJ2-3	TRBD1	TGTGCCAGCAGCCGACAGGGGGACGTCTACACAGATACGCAGTATTTT	CASSRQGDVYTDTQYF
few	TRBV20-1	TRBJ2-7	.	TGCAGTGCTACCACCGGGCCATTCTCGGGTGAGCAGTACTTC	CSATTGPFSGEQYF
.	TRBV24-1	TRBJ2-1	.	TGTGCCACCAGTGATTCCTCCCGGGCCTTGGACGGAAATGAGCAGTTCTTC	CATSDSSRALDGNEQFF
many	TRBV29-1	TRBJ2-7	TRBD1	TGCAGCGTACCGGGACAGGGGTACGAGCAGTACTTC	CSVPGQGYEQYF
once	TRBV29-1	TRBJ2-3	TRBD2	TGCAGCGTTGGTCCTGCGGGGGGCCGGCAGGATACGCAGTATTTT	CSVGPAGGRQDTQYF
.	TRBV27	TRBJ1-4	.	TGTGCCAGCAAATCCGGAGATAATGAAAAACTGTTTTTT	CASKSGDNEKLFF
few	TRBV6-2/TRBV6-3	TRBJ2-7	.	TGTGCCAGCAGTTACTCCGCTAGGGTAGGGGCCTACGAGCAGTACTTC	CASSYSARVGAYEQYF
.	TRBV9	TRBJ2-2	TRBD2	TGTGCCAGCAGCGGAGCGGGAGTTAATGCCGGGGAGCTGTTTTTT	CASSGAGVNAGELFF
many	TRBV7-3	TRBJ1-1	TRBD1	TGTGCCAGCAGCCCTGGACAGGGCGCTGAAGCTTTCTTT	CASSPGQGAEAFF
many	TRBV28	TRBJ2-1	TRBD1	TGTGCCAGCAGTGACAGGGTCTCCTACAATGAGCAGTTCTTC	CASSDRVSYNEQFF
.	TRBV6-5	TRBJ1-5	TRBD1	TGTGCCAGCAGTCTCGGGACAGGGTACGACCAGCCCCAGCATTTT	CASSLGTGYDQPQHF
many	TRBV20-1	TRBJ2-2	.	TGCAGTGCTAGAGATCTAGGGAACACCGGGGAGCTGTTTTTT	CSARDLGNTGELFF
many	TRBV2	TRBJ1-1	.	TGTGCCAGCAGTTTCCGGGACACCCTGTATGAAGCTTTCTTT	CASSFRDTLYEAFF
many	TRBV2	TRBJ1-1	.	TGTGCCAGCAGTGCGGGGCAATTGAACACTGAAGCTTTCTTT	CASSAGQLNTEAFF
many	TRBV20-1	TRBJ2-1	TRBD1	TGCAGTGCTTCAGGGGGCACTATCGGATATAACAATGAGCAGTTCTTC	CSASGGTIGYNNEQFF
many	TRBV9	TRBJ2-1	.	TGTGCCAGCAGCTCTAACCCCGGAGGACCCCTCTACAATGAGCAGTTCTTC	CASSSNPGGPLYNEQFF
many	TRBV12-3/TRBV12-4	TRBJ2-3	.	TGTGCCAGCAGTTTATCCAGCACAGATACGCAGTATTTT	CASSLSSTDTQYF
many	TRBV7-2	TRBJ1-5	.	TGTGCCAGCAGCTCCTTGGGCTATCAGCCCCAGCATTTT	CASSSLGYQPQHF
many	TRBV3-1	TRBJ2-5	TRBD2	TGTGCCAGCAGCCAAGGACTAGCCTCCCAAGAGACCCAGTACTTC	CASSQGLASQETQYF
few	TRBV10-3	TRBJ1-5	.	TGTGCCATCAGTGAGGGGGCAACAAGCAATCAGCCCCAGCATTTT	CAISEGATSNQPQHF
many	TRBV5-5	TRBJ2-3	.	TGTGCCAGCAGCTTTCAGGAAAGCACAGATACGCAGTATTTT	CASSFQESTDTQYF
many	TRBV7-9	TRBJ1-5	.	TGTGCCAGCAGTGGCTCATTGTCGAGCAATCAGCCCCAGCATTTT	CASSGSLSSNQPQHF
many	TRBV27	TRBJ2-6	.	TGTGCCAGCAGTCCACGACAGTTTGCCAACGTCCTGACTTTC	CASSPRQFANVLTF
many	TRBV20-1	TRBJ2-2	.	TGCAGTGCTAAGGACGGAGAGAACACCGGGGAGCTGTTTTTT	CSAKDGENTGELFF
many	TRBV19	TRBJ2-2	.	TGTGCCAGCGTGACTAGTGACACCGGGGAGCTGTTTTTT	CASVTSDTGELFF
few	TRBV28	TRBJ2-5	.	TGTGCCAGCAGAAAAGAGGACAGCTCAAAAGAGACCCAGTACTTC	CASRKEDSSKETQYF
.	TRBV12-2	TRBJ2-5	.	TGTGCAAGTCGCTCAATTACGATAGAGGGTACTAGCGGGAGAGTACTACAAGAGACCCAGTACTTC	CASRSITIEGTSGRVLQETQYF
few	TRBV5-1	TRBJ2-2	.	TGCGCCAGCTTCAACCACGTGGGAGAAGCCGGGGAGCTGTTTTTT	CASFNHVGEAGELFF
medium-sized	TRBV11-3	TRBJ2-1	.	TGTGCCAGCAGCTTAGGGGGGGACAATGAGCAGTTCTTC	CASSLGGDNEQFF
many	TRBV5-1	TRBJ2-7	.	TGCGCCAGCAGCCCCGGCCTCTCTGGGGAGCAGTACTTC	CASSPGLSGEQYF
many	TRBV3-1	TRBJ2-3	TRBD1	TGTGCCAGCAGCCATCACCGGACAGGGGGGGATACGCAGTATTTT	CASSHHRTGGDTQYF
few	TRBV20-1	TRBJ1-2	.	TGCAGTGCTAGAGATCTTCGGGACCCTAACTATGGCTACACCTTC	CSARDLRDPNYGYTF
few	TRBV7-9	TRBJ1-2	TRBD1	TGTGCCAGCAGCCCCCACCGACAGGGAGGGACCTATGGCTACACCTTC	CASSPHRQGGTYGYTF
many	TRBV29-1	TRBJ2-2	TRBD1	TGCAGTACGCCGGGACAGCCCAACACCGGGGAGCTGTTTTTT	CSTPGQPNTGELFF
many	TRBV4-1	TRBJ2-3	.	TGCGCCAGCAGCCAACGTGGTAGGGAGGATACGCAGTATTTT	CASSQRGREDTQYF
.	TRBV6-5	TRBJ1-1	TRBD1	TGTGCCAGCAGTTACAGGGCAGGGGGGAACACTGAAGCTTTCTTT	CASSYRAGGNTEAFF
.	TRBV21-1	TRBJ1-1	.	TGTGCCAGCAGCAAAGGATGGCCAGACACTGAAGCTTTCTTT	CASSKGWPDTEAFF
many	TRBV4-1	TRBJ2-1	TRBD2	TGCGCCAGCAGCCAAGAGACTAGCGGGAGCTCCTACAATGAGCAGTTCTTC	CASSQETSGSSYNEQFF
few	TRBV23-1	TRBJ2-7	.	TGCGCCAGCAGTCAATCCCCTCCAGGGTATCGAACCTACGAGCAGTACTTC	CASSQSPPGYRTYEQYF
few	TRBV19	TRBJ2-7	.	TGTGCCAGTAGTCCCCGGGTGGAGTCCTACGAGCAGTACTTC	CASSPRVESYEQYF
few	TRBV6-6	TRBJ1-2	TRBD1	TGTGCCAGCAGTTACGTGACAGGGGGTTTCGGCTATGGCTACACCTTC	CASSYVTGGFGYGYTF